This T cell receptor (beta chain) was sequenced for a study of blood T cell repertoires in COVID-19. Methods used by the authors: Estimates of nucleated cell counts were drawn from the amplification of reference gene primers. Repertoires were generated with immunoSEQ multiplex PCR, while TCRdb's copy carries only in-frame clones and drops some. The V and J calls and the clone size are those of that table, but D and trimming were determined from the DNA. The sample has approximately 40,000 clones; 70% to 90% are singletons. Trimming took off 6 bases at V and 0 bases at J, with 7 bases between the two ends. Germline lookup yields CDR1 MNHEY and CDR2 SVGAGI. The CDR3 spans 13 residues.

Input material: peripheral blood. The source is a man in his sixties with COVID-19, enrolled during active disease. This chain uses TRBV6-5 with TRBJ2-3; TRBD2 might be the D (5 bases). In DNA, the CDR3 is TGTGCCAGCAGCGGCGGGAGCACAGATACGCAGTATTTT. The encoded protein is CASSGGSTDTQYF.